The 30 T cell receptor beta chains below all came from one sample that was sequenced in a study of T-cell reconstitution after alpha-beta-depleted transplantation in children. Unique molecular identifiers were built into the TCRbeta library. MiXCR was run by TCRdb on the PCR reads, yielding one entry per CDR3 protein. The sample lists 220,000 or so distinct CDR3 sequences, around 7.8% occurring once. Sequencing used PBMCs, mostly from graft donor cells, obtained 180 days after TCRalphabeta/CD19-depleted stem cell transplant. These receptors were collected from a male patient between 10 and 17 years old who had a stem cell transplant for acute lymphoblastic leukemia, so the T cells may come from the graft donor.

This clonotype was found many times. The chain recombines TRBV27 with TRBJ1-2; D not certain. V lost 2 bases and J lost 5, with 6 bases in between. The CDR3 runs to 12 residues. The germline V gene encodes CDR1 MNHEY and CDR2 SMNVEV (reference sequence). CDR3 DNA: TGTGCCAGCAGTTTAAAAGGGTATGGCTACACCTTC. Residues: CASSLKGYGYTF.

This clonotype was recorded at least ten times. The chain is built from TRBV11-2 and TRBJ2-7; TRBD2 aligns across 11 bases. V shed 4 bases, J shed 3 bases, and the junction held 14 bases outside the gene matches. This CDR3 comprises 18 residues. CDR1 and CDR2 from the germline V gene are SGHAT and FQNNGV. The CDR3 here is CASSSGTSGSRGGYEQYF. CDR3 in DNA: TGTGCCAGCAGCTCCGGGACTAGCGGTTCAAGAGGGGGCTACGAGCAGTACTTC. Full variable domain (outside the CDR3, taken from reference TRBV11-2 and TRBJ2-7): EAGVAQSPRYKIIEKRQSVAFWCNPISGHATLYWYQQILGQGPKLLIQFQNNGVVDDSQLPKDRFSAERLKGVDSTLKIQPAKLEDSAVYLCASSSGTSGSRGGYEQYFGPGTRLTVT.

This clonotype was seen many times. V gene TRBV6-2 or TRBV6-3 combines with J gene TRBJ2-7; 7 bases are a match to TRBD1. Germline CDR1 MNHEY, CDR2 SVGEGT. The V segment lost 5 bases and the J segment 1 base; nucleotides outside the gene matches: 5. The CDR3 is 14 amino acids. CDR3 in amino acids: CASSRQGSSYEQYF. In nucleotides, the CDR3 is TGTGCCAGCAGTCGACAGGGTTCTTCCTACGAGCAGTACTTC.

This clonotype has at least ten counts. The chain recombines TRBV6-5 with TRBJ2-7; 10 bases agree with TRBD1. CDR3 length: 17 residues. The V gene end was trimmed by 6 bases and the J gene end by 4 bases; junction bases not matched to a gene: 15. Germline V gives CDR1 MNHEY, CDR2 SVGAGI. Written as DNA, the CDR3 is TGTGCCAGCAGCCGCTTTTATCCGGGACAGGGGACTTACGAGCAGTACTTC. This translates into CASSRFYPGQGTYEQYF.

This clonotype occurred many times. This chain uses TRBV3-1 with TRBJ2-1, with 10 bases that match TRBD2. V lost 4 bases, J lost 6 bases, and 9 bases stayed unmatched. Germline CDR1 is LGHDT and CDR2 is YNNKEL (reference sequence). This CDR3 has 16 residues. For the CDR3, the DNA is TGTGCCAGCAGCCCCCACTCCCTAGCGGGGGTCAATGAGCAGTTCTTC. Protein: CASSPHSLAGVNEQFF.

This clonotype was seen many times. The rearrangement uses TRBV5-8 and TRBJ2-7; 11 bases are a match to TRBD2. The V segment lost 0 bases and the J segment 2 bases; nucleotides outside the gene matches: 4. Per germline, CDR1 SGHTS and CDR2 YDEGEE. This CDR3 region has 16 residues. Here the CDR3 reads CASSLVRTSGPYEQYF. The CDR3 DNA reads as TGTGCCAGCAGCTTGGTGCGGACTAGCGGGCCCTACGAGCAGTACTTC.

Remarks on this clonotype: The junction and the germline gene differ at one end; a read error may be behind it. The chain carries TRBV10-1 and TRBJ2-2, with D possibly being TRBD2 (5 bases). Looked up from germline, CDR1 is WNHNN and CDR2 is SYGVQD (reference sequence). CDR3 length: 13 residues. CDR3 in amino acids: CASSERVTGEPFF. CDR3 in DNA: TGCGCCAGCAGTGAACGAGTGACCGGGGAGCCGTTTTTT.

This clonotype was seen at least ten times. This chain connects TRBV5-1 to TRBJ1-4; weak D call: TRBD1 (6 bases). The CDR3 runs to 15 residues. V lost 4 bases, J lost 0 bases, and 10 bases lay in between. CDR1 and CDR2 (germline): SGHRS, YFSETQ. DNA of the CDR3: TGCGCCAGCAGCCTCGGGGGCGCAACTAATGAAAAACTGTTTTTT. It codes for CASSLGGATNEKLFF.

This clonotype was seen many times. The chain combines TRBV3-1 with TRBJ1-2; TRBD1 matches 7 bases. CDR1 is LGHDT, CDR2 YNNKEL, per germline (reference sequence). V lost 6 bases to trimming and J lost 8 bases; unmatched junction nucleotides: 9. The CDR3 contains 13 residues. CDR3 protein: CASSLDRVGGYTF. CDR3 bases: TGTGCCAGCAGTCTAGACAGGGTGGGAGGCTACACCTTC.

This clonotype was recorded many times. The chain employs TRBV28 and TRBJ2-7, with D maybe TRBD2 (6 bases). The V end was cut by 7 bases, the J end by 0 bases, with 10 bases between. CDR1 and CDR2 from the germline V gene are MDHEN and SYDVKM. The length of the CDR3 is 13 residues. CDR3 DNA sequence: TGTGCCAGCACCCCCGGGGGCTCCTACGAGCAGTACTTC. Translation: CASTPGGSYEQYF.

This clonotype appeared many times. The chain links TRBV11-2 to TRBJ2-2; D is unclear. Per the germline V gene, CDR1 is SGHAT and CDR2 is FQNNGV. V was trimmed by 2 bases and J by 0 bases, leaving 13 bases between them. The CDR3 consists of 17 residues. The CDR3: CASSLNRAVPNTGELFF. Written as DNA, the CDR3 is TGTGCCAGCAGCTTAAATCGAGCAGTTCCGAACACCGGGGAGCTGTTTTTT.

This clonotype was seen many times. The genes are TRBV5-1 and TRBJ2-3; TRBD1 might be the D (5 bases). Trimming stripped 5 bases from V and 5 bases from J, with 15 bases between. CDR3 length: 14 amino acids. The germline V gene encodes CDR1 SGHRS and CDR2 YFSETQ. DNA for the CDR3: TGCGCCAGCAGTTACGGACACTCGGGAGATACGCAGTATTTT. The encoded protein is CASSYGHSGDTQYF.

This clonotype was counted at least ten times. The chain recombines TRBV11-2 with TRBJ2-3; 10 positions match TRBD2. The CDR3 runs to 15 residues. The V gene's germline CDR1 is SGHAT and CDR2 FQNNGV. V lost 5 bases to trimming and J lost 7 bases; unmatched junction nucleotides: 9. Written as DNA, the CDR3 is TGTGCCAGCAGCACCGGGACTAGCGTGATGCATACGCAGTATTTT. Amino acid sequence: CASSTGTSVMHTQYF.

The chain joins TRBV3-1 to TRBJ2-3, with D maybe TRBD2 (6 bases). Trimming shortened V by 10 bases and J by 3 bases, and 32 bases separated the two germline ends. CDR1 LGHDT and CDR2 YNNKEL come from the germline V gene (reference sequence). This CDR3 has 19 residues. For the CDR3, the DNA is TGTGCCACCTGCCAAGACACCAGCCTCCAGGGCCGGGGGACAGATACGCAGTATTTT. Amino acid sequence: CATCQDTSLQGRGTDTQYF.

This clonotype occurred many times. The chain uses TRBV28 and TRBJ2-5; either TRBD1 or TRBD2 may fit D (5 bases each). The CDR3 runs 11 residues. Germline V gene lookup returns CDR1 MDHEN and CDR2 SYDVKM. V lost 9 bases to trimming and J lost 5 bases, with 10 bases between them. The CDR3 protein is CARQGRETQYF. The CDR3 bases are TGTGCCAGGCAGGGACGGGAGACCCAGTACTTC.

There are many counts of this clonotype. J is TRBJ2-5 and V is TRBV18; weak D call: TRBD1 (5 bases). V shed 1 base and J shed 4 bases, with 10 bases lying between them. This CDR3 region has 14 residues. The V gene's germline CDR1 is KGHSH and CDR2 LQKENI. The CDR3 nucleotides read TGTGCCAGCTCACCACGGGGCCTGGGAGAGACCCAGTACTTC. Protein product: CASSPRGLGETQYF.

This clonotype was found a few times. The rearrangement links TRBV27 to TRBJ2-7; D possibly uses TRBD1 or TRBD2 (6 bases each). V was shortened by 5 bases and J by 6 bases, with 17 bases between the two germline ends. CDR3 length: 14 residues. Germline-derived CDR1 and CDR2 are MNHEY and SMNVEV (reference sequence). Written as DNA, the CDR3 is TGTGCCAGCAGTGTAGGAGGGGGTCCTACCGAGCAGTACTTC. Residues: CASSVGGGPTEQYF.

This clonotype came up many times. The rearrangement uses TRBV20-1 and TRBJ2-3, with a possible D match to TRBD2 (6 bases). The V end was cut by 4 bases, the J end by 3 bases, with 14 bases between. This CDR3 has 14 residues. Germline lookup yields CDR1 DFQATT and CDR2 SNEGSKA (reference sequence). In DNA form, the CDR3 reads TGCAGTGCTACACGTGAGGGGAGGACAGATACGCAGTATTTT. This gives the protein CSATREGRTDTQYF.

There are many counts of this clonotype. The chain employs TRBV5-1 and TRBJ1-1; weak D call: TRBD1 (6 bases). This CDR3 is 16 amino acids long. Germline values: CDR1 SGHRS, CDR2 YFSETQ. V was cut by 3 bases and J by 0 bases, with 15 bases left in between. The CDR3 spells CASSSPRGNVNTEAFF. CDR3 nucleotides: TGCGCCAGCAGCTCTCCGAGGGGGAACGTGAACACTGAAGCTTTCTTT.

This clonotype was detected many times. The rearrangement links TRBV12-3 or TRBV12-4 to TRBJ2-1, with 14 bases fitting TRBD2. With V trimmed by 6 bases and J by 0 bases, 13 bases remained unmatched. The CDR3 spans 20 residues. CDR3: CASSRLGLAGGLSSYNEQFF. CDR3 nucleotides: TGTGCCAGCAGCAGATTAGGACTAGCGGGAGGCCTTAGCTCCTACAATGAGCAGTTCTTC.

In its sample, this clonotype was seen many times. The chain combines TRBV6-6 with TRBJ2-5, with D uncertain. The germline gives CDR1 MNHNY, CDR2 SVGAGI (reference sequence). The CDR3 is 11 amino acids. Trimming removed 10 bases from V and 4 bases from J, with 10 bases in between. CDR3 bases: TGTGCCACTCGGGCGCGAGAGACCCAGTACTTC. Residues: CATRARETQYF.

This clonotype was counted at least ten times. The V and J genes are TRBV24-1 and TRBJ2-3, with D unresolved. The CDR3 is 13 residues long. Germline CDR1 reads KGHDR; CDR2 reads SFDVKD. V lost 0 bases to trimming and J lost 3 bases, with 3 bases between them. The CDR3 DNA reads TGTGCCACCAGTGATTTGGGGACAGATACGCAGTATTTT. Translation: CATSDLGTDTQYF.

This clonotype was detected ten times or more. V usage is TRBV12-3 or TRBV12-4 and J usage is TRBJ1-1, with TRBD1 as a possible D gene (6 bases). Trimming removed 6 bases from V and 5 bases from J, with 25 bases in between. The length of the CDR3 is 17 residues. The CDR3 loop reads CASRPTDRGGAGTEAFF. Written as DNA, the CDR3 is TGTGCCAGCAGACCTACCGATAGGGGGGGCGCGGGGACTGAAGCTTTCTTT.

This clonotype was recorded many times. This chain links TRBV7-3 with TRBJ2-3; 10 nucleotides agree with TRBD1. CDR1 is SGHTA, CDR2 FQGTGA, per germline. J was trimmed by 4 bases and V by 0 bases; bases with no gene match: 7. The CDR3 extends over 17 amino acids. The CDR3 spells CASSLTPGQGRSDTQYF. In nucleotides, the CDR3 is TGTGCCAGCAGCTTAACACCGGGACAGGGGCGTTCAGATACGCAGTATTTT.

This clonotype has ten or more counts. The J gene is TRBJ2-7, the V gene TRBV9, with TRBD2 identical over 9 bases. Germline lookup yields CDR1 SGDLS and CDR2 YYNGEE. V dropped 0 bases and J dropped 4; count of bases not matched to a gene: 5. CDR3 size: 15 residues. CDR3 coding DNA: TGTGCCAGCAGCGTAGGGTGGACTAGCGAATACGAGCAGTACTTC. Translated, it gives CASSVGWTSEYEQYF.

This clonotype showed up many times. CDR3 amino acids: CASSPAHGQPQHF. DNA of the CDR3: TGTGCCAGCAGCCCTGCCCATGGTCAGCCCCAGCATTTT. The genes are TRBV7-9 and TRBJ1-5; D is ambiguous. V was cut by 5 bases and J by 6 bases, with 11 bases left in between. The CDR3 loop spans 13 amino acids. Germline assignment: CDR1 SEHNR and CDR2 FQNEAQ (reference sequence).

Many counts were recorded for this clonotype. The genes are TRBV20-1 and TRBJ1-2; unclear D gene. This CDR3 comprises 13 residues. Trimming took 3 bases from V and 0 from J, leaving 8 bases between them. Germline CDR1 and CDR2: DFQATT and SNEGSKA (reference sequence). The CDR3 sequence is CSASSGANYGYTF. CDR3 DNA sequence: TGCAGTGCTAGCTCAGGAGCTAACTATGGCTACACCTTC.

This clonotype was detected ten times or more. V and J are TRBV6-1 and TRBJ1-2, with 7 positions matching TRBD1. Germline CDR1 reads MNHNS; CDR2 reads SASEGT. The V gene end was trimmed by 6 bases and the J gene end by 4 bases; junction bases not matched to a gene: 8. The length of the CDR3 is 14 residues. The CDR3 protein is CASRRTGVGYGYTF. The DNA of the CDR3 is TGTGCCAGCAGGCGCACAGGGGTTGGCTATGGCTACACCTTC.

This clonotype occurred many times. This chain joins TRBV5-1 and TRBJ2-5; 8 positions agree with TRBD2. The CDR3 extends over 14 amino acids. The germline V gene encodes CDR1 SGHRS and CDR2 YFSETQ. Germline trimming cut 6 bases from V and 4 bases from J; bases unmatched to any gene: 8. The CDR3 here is CASKPSGSRETQYF. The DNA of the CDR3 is TGCGCCAGCAAACCGAGCGGGAGTCGAGAGACCCAGTACTTC.

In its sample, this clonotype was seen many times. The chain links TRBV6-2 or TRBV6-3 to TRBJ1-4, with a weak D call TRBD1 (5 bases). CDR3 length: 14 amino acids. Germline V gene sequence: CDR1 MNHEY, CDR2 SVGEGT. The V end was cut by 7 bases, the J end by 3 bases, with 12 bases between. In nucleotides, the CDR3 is TGTGCCAGCAAAAAGACAGCGGCTAATGAAAAACTGTTTTTT. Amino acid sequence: CASKKTAANEKLFF.